One T cell receptor (beta chain) is described in this entry. The antigen is unknown. The data derive from a study of cytomegalovirus exposure and HLA in healthy donors. On the study more broadly: There were about 85 million unique TCRs (from HLA-typed donors) in an early data release.

This PCR relied on a set of 60 Vbeta primers and 13 Jbeta primers. TCRdb's table, derived via immunoSEQ multiplex PCR, lists solely in-frame clones and lacks some. The sample includes 100,000 to 150,000 clones, 75% to 85% seen only once; the top ten take around 3.6%. The ends were cut back, 8 bases at V and 4 bases at J, with 14 bases in the middle. The germline V gene has CDR1 MNHEY and CDR2 SVGAGI. The CDR3 length is 13 residues. Overall study results and limits: In a later analysis, TCR beta V- and J-gene trimming was associated with a missense DCLRE1C variant. Reportedly, TCR beta sequences accurately predicted HLA-A and HLA-B alleles in most subjects. In a later analysis, a genetic analysis reported fewer productive-TCR N-insertions in an Asian-associated ancestry cluster than the cohort average.

J is TRBJ1-2 and V is TRBV6-5; a possible D gene is TRBD1 (6 bases). The sequencing sample was made of PBMCs. This receptor was identified in a man in his forties or fifties in good health and CMV-seronegative. This chain's CDR3 is CASGQGFGYGYTF. CDR3 bases: TGTGCCAGCGGTCAGGGGTTCGGCTATGGCTACACCTTC.